This passage covers 27 T cell receptor beta chains from one sample sequenced in a study of T cells expressing NK-cell markers. TCRdb reprocessed the 5' RACE reads; each CDR3 protein has one entry and no DNA is given. The sample table includes approximately 150,000 distinct CDR3 sequences. The material sequenced was blood T cells: a sorted CD56 or NKG2C T cell subset, CD4+ or CD8+ T cells, or bulk PBMC T cells (not recorded which). Receptors originate from a man younger than 35 in good health.

This sequence joins TRBV7-2 and TRBJ2-5; without DNA, the TCRdb call of TRBD1 cannot be checked. The CDR3 length is 14 residues. Germline V gene lookup returns CDR1 SGHTA and CDR2 FQGNSA. CDR3 protein: CASSLRGLQETQYF.

V and J are TRBV27 and TRBJ2-7; TCRdb reports TRBD1, a call that lacks DNA to check it against. Per the germline V gene, CDR1 is MNHEY and CDR2 is SMNVEV (reference sequence). This CDR3 region has 15 residues. The CDR3 spells CASSTRGSRTYEQYF.

V gene TRBV6-2 or TRBV6-3 combines with J gene TRBJ2-7. This CDR3 has 14 residues. Germline values: CDR1 MNHEY, CDR2 SVGEGT. The CDR3 loop reads CASSTIDLTPEQYF.

V is TRBV12-3 or TRBV12-4 and J is TRBJ2-3. This CDR3 has 12 amino acids. Here the CDR3 reads CASSSYRDTQYF.

The J gene is TRBJ1-1, the V gene TRBV5-6; TCRdb reports TRBD1, a call that lacks DNA to check it against. CDR1 is SGHDT, CDR2 YYEEEE, per germline. The CDR3 extends over 15 amino acids. CDR3 residues: CASSENRDLNTEAFF.

CDR3 amino acids: CASSPRLRANEKLFF. The rearrangement links TRBV3-1 to TRBJ1-4. Germline lookup yields CDR1 LGHDT and CDR2 YNNKEL (reference sequence). This CDR3 region has 15 residues. The variable domain in full, completed from reference TRBV3-1 and TRBJ1-4, reads DTAVSQTPKYLVTQMGNDKSIKCEQNLGHDTMYWYKQDSKKFLKIMFSYNNKELIINETVPNRFSPKSPDKAHLNLHINSLELGDSAVYFCASSPRLRANEKLFFGSGTQLSVL.

The rearrangement uses TRBV20-1 and TRBJ2-1; the TRBD2 assignment by TCRdb is unverifiable without DNA. The germline V gene has CDR1 DFQATT and CDR2 SNEGSKA (reference sequence). The CDR3 length is 13 residues. CDR3 region: CSARFGRVDEQFF.

This rearrangement joins TRBV28 to TRBJ2-3; TCRdb proposes TRBD1, but this gene call is untestable without DNA. The CDR3 runs to 13 residues. CDR1 and CDR2 (germline): MDHEN, SYDVKM. The CDR3 sequence is CASSRDTTYTQYF.

V usage is TRBV5-1 and J usage is TRBJ2-1; TCRdb names TRBD1, which stays unverified in the absence of DNA. In germline, CDR1 is SGHRS, CDR2 YFSETQ. The CDR3 covers 19 residues. The CDR3 reads CASSFTGTASIDTYNEQFF.

The chain links TRBV12-3 or TRBV12-4 to TRBJ2-2; with no DNA, the TCRdb D assignment of TRBD1 cannot be verified. The CDR3 extends over 16 amino acids. The CDR3 reads CASRRQGGAEVGELFF.

The rearrangement uses TRBV5-1 and TRBJ2-1. Germline loops: CDR1 SGHRS, CDR2 YFSETQ. The CDR3 consists of 14 residues. The CDR3 reads CASSASGAYNEQFF.

The chain is built from TRBV30 and TRBJ1-1. This CDR3 contains 11 residues. Germline V CDR1 and CDR2: GTSNPN, SVGIG (reference sequence). CDR3 sequence reads: CAQNMNTEAFF.

The chain carries TRBV27 and TRBJ2-2; TCRdb's D call, TRBD1, is unchecked because there is no DNA. Germline loops: CDR1 MNHEY, CDR2 SMNVEV (reference sequence). The length of the CDR3 is 13 residues. Here the CDR3 reads CASSFFPLGELFF.

The chain employs TRBV20-1 and TRBJ1-1; TCRdb proposes TRBD1, but this gene call is untestable without DNA. CDR1 and CDR2 (germline): DFQATT, SNEGSKA (reference sequence). CDR3 size: 13 residues. The CDR3 sequence is CSARVTGVAEAFF.

The rearrangement links TRBV12-5 to TRBJ2-3; TCRdb outputs TRBD1, but without DNA this stays unchecked. The CDR3 has 15 amino acids. Looked up from germline, CDR1 is LGHNT and CDR2 is FRNRAP. The CDR3 protein is CASGLRGTSTDTQYF.

V usage is TRBV5-6 and J usage is TRBJ2-7; as DNA is missing, the TRBD1 call by TCRdb cannot be tested. In germline, CDR1 is SGHDT, CDR2 YYEEEE. The CDR3 spans 14 residues. The CDR3 here is CASSLSGGAYEQYF. Complete variable domain (other parts from reference TRBV5-6 and TRBJ2-7): DAGVTQSPTHLIKTRGQQVTLRCSPKSGHDTVSWYQQALGQGPQFIFQYYEEEERQRGNFPDRFSGHQFPNYSSELNVNALLLGDSALYLCASSLSGGAYEQYFGPGTRLTVT.

J is TRBJ2-1 and V is TRBV12-3 or TRBV12-4; the TCRdb D gene call, TRBD1, has no DNA to confirm it. The CDR3 runs to 13 residues. CDR3 in amino acids: CASSSGTGNEQFF.

The CDR3: CASRLNRIYNSPLHF. This rearrangement joins TRBV12-2 to TRBJ1-6; TCRdb reports TRBD1, a call that lacks DNA to check it against. TRBV12-2 is given as a pseudogene. CDR3 size: 15 residues.

The CDR3 spells CASSLAVPSGNSEQYF. This chain joins TRBV5-1 and TRBJ2-7; no DNA is available, so the TRBD2 call from TCRdb remains unchecked. The germline gives CDR1 SGHRS, CDR2 YFSETQ. The CDR3 extends over 16 amino acids. Combining the CDR3 with reference TRBV5-1 and TRBJ2-7 gives the whole variable domain KAGVTQTPRYLIKTRGQQVTLSCSPISGHRSVSWYQQTPGQGLQFLFEYFSETQRNKGNFPGRFSGRQFSNSRSEMNVSTLELGDSALYLCASSLAVPSGNSEQYFGPGTRLTVT.

J is TRBJ2-1 and V is TRBV19; the D call of TRBD2 rests on TCRdb alone, since no DNA is present to check it. This CDR3 has 14 residues. CDR1 is LNHDA, CDR2 SQIVND, per germline (reference sequence). The CDR3 region is CASSIDGTTREQFF.

This chain connects TRBV5-1 to TRBJ2-1. CDR1 is SGHRS, CDR2 YFSETQ, per germline. There are 12 residues in the CDR3. The CDR3 region is CASVSLDNEQFF.

The chain is built from TRBV6-2 or TRBV6-3 and TRBJ2-1; TCRdb's assignment of TRBD1 cannot be checked, as there is no DNA. In germline, CDR1 is MNHEY, CDR2 SVGEGT. The CDR3 is 15 residues long. The CDR3 reads CASSYSTGVYNEQFF.

The chain couples TRBV27 to TRBJ1-2; there is no DNA to check the TCRdb D call of TRBD1. Per germline, CDR1 MNHEY and CDR2 SMNVEV (reference sequence). This CDR3 is built from 15 residues. This CDR3 reads CASSLAGAINYGYTF.

The chain recombines TRBV29-1 with TRBJ2-2; TCRdb's assignment of TRBD1 cannot be checked, as there is no DNA. Germline values: CDR1 SQVTM, CDR2 ANQGSEA. The CDR3 contains 15 residues. CDR3 sequence: CSVEPGAANTGELFF.

The chain couples TRBV7-9 to TRBJ2-5; TCRdb names TRBD1, which stays unverified in the absence of DNA. CDR3 length: 14 residues. The V gene's germline CDR1 is SEHNR and CDR2 FQNEAQ (reference sequence). This CDR3 is CASSWGPEGETQYF.

V gene TRBV4-3 combines with J gene TRBJ2-7; TCRdb returns TRBD2, unconfirmable since there is no DNA. This CDR3 is 13 amino acids long. Per the germline V gene, CDR1 is LGHNA and CDR2 is YSLEER. This CDR3 is CASSHSLENEQYF.

V gene TRBV12-3 or TRBV12-4 combines with J gene TRBJ2-5; the D call of TRBD1 rests on TCRdb alone, since no DNA is present to check it. The CDR3 runs to 14 residues. The CDR3 sequence: CASSLTGRGETQYF.